One sample yielded the 7 T cell receptor beta chains listed below, sequenced in a study of radiotherapy plus CTLA-4 blockade in lung cancer. Assay used: immunoSEQ multiplex PCR; TCRdb lists only in-frame clones, some missing. This sample has some 60,000 clones, with 60% to 80% found just once. The sequencing here drew on peripheral blood, taken from a patient treated with radiotherapy plus ipilimumab. These receptors all come from a human donor with non-small cell lung cancer who had a complete response to radiotherapy plus ipilimumab.

The chain uses TRBV19 and TRBJ1-1, with D perhaps matching TRBD1 (5 bases). V was trimmed by 5 bases and J by 4 bases, leaving 11 bases between them. Germline V lookup: CDR1 LNHDA, CDR2 SQIVND (reference sequence). There are 13 residues in the CDR3. CDR3: CASSLAGGTEAFF. Here the CDR3 DNA reads TGTGCCAGTAGTTTGGCGGGGGGCACTGAAGCTTTCTTT.

The chain has TRBV21-1 and TRBJ1-2; the table's D gene call, TRBD1, was not cross checked with the DNA. TRBV21-1 is a known pseudogene. This CDR3 is built from 12 residues. The CDR3 coding sequence is TGTGCCAGCAGCAAGACAGGGTTTGGCTACACCTTC. Translation: CASSKTGFGYTF.

The chain joins TRBV7-2 to TRBJ1-2; 7 nucleotides match TRBD1. The germline gives CDR1 SGHTA, CDR2 FQGNSA. The CDR3 runs 14 residues. Losses at the gene ends were 1 base for V and 8 bases for J; bases not matched to a gene: 7. The CDR3 nucleotides read TGTGCCAGCAGCTTAGGTCCGGGACAGCGGGGCTACACCTTC. It is translated as CASSLGPGQRGYTF.

V usage is TRBV6-6 and J usage is TRBJ2-7, with a possible D match to TRBD2 (5 bases). Trimming removed 6 bases at V and 4 bases at J, with 13 bases between. Germline-derived CDR1 and CDR2 are MNHNY and SVGAGI (reference sequence). The CDR3 extends over 13 amino acids. This chain's CDR3 is CASSPPGVYEQYF. CDR3 bases: TGTGCCAGCAGCCCCCCCGGGGTTTACGAGCAGTACTTC.

This clone was picked up a small number of times. This chain joins TRBV19 and TRBJ1-2; D remains ambiguous. Germline loops: CDR1 LNHDA, CDR2 SQIVND (reference sequence). V lost 5 bases and J lost 8, with 15 bases in between. The CDR3 contains 13 residues. The CDR3 nucleotides read TGTGCCAGTAGTCCGAATCGACAAGGCGGCTACACCTTC. As protein: CASSPNRQGGYTF.

This chain links TRBV28 with TRBJ2-3; tentative D call: TRBD1 (5 bases). The V end lost 5 bases, the J end lost 1 base, and 22 bases lay between the germline ends. CDR3 size: 18 residues. From germline, CDR1 is MDHEN and CDR2 SYDVKM. CDR3 bases: TGTGCCAGCAGTCCCACAGGTGCTCTGCTTAGACGCACAGATACGCAGTATTTT. Its protein product is CASSPTGALLRRTDTQYF.

The chain links TRBV6-5 to TRBJ2-5; 10 nucleotides align to TRBD1. Germline loops: CDR1 MNHEY, CDR2 SVGAGI. This CDR3 region has 15 residues. Trimming at V came to 2 bases and at J to 5 bases, leaving 5 bases not matched to a gene. The CDR3 DNA sequence: TGTGCCAGCAGTTACACGACAGGGGGCGAGGAGACCCAGTACTTC. Translated: CASSYTTGGEETQYF.